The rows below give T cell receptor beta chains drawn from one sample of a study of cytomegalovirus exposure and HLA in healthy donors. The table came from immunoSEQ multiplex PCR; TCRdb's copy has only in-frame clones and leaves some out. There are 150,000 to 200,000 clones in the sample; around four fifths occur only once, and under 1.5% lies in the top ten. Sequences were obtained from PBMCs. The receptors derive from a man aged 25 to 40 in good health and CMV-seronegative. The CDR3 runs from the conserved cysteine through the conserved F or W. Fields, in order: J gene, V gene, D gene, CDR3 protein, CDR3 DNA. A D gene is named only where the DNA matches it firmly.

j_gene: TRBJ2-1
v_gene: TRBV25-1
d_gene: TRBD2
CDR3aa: CASSEWGGNEQFF
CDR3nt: TGTGCCAGCAGTGAATGGGGGGGTAATGAGCAGTTCTTC

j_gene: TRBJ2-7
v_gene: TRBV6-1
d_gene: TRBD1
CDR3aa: CASSEARWGQGVTYEQYF
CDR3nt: TGTGCCAGCAGTGAAGCGCGGTGGGGACAGGGTGTAACCTACGAGCAGTACTTC

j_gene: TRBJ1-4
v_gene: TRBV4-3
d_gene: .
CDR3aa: CASSHQEATNEKLFF
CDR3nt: TGCGCCAGCAGCCACCAGGAAGCAACTAATGAAAAACTGTTTTTT

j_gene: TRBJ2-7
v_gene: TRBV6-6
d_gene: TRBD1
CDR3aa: CASSSTGAPSYEQYF
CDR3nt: TGTGCCAGCAGTTCAACAGGGGCCCCGTCCTACGAGCAGTACTTC

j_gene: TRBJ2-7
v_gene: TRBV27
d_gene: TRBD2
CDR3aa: CASSFSGSSYEQYF
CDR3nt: TGTGCCAGCAGTTTTAGCGGGAGCTCCTACGAGCAGTACTTC

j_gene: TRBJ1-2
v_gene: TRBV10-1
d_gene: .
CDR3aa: CASSEGTLPYGYTF
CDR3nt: TGCGCCAGCAGTGAGGGGACACTCCCCTATGGCTACACCTTC

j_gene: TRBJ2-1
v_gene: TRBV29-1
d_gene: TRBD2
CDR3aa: CSPTIHSGGRTYNEQFF
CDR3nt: TGCAGCCCGACGATACATAGCGGGGGGCGGACCTACAATGAGCAGTTCTTC

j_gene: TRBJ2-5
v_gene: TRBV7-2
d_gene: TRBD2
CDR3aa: CASSLPGGANMETQYF
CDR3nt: TGTGCCAGCAGCTTACCCGGGGGGGCCAACATGGAGACCCAGTACTTC

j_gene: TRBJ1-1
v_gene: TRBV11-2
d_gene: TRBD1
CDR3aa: CASSLYRGGYTEAFF
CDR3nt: TGTGCCAGCAGCTTATACAGGGGTGGCTACACTGAAGCTTTCTTT

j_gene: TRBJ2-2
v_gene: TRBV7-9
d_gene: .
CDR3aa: CASSLATRVSTGELFF
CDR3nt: TGTGCCAGCAGCTTAGCGACCAGGGTGAGCACCGGGGAGCTGTTTTTT

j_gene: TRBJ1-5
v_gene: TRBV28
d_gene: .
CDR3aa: CASSVQGTSNQPQHF
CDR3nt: TGTGCCAGCAGTGTCCAGGGGACTAGCAATCAGCCCCAGCATTTT

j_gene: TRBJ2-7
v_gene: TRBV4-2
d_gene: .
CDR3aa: CASSLGGFPYEQYF
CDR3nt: TGTGCCAGCAGCCTAGGAGGCTTTCCCTACGAGCAGTACTTC

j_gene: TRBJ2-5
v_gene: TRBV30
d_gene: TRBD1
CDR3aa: CAWRQGRLSETQYF
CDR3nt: TGTGCCTGGAGACAGGGGCGCCTTTCGGAGACCCAGTACTTC

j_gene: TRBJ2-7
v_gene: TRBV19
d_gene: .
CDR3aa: CASRQPDTYEQYF
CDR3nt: TGTGCCAGTAGACAACCGGACACCTACGAGCAGTACTTC